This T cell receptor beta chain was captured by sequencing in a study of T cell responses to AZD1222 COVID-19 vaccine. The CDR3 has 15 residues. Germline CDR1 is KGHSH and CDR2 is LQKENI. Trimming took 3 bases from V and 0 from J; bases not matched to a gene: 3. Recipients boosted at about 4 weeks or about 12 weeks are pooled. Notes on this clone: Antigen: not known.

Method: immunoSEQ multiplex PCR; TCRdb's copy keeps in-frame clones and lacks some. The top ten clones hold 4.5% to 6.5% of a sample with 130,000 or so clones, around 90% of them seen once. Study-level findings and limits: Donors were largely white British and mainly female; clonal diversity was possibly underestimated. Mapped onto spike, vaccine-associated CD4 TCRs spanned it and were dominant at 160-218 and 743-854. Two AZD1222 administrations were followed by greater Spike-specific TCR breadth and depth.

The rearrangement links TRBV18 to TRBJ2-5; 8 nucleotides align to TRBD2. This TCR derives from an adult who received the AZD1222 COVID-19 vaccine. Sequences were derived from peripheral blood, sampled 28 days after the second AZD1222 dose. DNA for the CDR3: TGTGCCAGCTCACCTCCGGGACTAGACCAAGAGACCCAGTACTTC. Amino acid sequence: CASSPPGLDQETQYF.